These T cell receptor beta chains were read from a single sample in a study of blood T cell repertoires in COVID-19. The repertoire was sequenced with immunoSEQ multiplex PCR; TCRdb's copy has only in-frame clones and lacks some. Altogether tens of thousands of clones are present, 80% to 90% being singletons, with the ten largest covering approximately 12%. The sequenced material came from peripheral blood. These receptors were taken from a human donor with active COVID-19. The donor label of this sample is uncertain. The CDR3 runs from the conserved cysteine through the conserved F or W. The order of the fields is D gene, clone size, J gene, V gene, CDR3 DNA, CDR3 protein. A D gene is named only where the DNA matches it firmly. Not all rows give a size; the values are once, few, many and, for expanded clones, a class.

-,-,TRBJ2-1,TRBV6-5,TGTGCCAGCAGTTCTCAGGTCAACTCCTACAATGAGCAGTTCTTC,CASSSQVNSYNEQFF
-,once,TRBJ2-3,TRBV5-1,TGCGCCAGCAGCTTGGGGACACTGGGAGATACGCAGTATTTT,CASSLGTLGDTQYF
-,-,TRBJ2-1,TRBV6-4,TGTGCCAGGACTGGCTACAATGAGCAGTTCTTC,CARTGYNEQFF
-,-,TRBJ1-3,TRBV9,TGTGCCAGCAGCGAGGGGGGAGGGCCTCGCTATGGAAACACCATATATTTT,CASSEGGGPRYGNTIYF
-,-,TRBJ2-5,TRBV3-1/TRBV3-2,TGTGCCAGCAGCCAAGACGCGGCCCAAGAGACCCAGTACTTC,CASSQDAAQETQYF
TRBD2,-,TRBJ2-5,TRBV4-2,TGTGCCAGCAGCCACGACGGGACTAGCGGGGGGCAAGAGACCCAGTACTTC,CASSHDGTSGGQETQYF
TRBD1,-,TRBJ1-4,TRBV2,TGTGCCAGCAGTTTGAGTTTTGGACAGGGGAGTGAAAAACTGTTTTTT,CASSLSFGQGSEKLFF
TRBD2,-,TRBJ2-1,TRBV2,TGTGCCAGCAGAGGCGGGGGGCTAAACAATGAGCAGTTCTTC,CASRGGGLNNEQFF
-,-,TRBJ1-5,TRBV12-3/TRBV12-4,TGTGCCAGCAGTTTAGCGTTGAGTGGCCAGCATTTT,CASSLALSGQHF
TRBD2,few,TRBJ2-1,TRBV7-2,TGTGCCAGCAGCTCGAGCCGGCCTAGCGGGAAGCAGTTCTTC,CASSSSRPSGKQFF